Each of the 21 T cell receptor beta chains below was sequenced from the same sample in a study of T cells in Graves' hyperthyroidism and ophthalmopathy. There were TCR beta CDR3 regions amplified from RNA transcripts. The TCR CDR3 was amplified in a first-round RT-PCR using the HTBI primer set. TCRdb analysed the multiplex PCR reads with MiXCR anew, one entry per CDR3 protein. The table shows a few hundred thousand distinct CDR3 sequences, with around 13% occurring only once. The material sequenced was blood. The receptors come from a woman in her late teens or twenties with Graves' hyperthyroidism.

This clonotype occurred many times. The rearrangement uses TRBV7-2 and TRBJ1-4; perhaps TRBD1 as D (5 bases). Germline V gene lookup returns CDR1 SGHTA and CDR2 FQGNSA. V lost 4 bases to trimming and J lost 7 bases, with 16 bases between them. The CDR3 totals 15 residues. The chain's CDR3 is CASSSFGTGGEKLFF. CDR3 DNA sequence: TGTGCCAGCAGCTCATTTGGGACTGGGGGTGAAAAACTGTTTTTT.

This clonotype has a count of ten or more. This rearrangement joins TRBV10-3 to TRBJ1-1; 7 nucleotides match TRBD1. Looked up from germline, CDR1 is ENHRY and CDR2 is SYGVKD. This CDR3 is 13 amino acids long. The V gene end was trimmed by 6 bases and the J gene end by 9 bases; junction bases not matched to a gene: 10. The CDR3, as DNA: TGTGCCATCAGAGGCCGACAGGGAGAAAAAGCTTTCTTT. As protein: CAIRGRQGEKAFF.

This clonotype was seen many times. The V call is TRBV12-3 or TRBV12-4, the J call TRBJ2-7, with 9 bases identical to TRBD2. The CDR3 is made up of 16 amino acids. Losses at the gene ends were 5 bases for V and 1 base for J; bases not matched to a gene: 9. CDR3 nucleotides: TGTGCCAGCAGTCGGGGCCAGCTAGCGGGGTCCTACGAGCAGTACTTC. Its protein is CASSRGQLAGSYEQYF.

This clonotype was counted many times. The chain employs TRBV11-1 and TRBJ2-1; TRBD2 is a possible D gene (6 bases). Trimming stripped 5 bases from V and 12 bases from J, with 14 bases between. The length of the CDR3 is 12 residues. The germline V gene has CDR1 SGHAT and CDR2 FQDESV (reference sequence). CDR3 in amino acids: CASSAELAPQFF. The CDR3 region has the DNA TGTGCCAGCAGCGCCGAACTAGCCCCGCAGTTCTTC. Filled out from reference TRBV11-1 and TRBJ2-1, the complete variable domain reads EAEVAQSPRYKITEKSQAVAFWCDPISGHATLYWYRQILGQGPELLVQFQDESVVDDSQLPKDRFSAERLKGVDSTLKIQPAELGDSAMYLCASSAELAPQFFGPGTRLTVL.

Worth noting for this clonotype: Possible read error: a much larger clone is one base away. The V call is TRBV12-3 or TRBV12-4, the J call TRBJ2-1; no reliable D call. Trimming left V 5 bases short and J 6 bases short, with 17 bases between. This CDR3 region has 15 residues. The CDR3, as DNA: TGTGCCAGCAGTCCCTTGGGCAGGAGAGGCAATGAGCAGTTCTTC. Protein product: CASSPLGRRGNEQFF.

As to this clonotype: This could be a read error, since a much larger clone is one nucleotide away. V gene TRBV6-2 or TRBV6-3 combines with J gene TRBJ2-7; D is ambiguous. The germline V gene has CDR1 MNHEY and CDR2 SVGEGT. CDR3 length: 13 amino acids. V was trimmed by 6 bases and J by 1 base, leaving 10 bases between them. Here the CDR3 reads CASSGPMSYEQYF. CDR3 in DNA: TGTGCCAGCAGCGGACCGATGTCCTACGAGCAGTACTTC.

The sample holds many counts of this clonotype. In DNA, the CDR3 is TGTGCCAGCAGCAATGTAGGACACCCGAACACTGAAGCTTTCTTT. It encodes CASSNVGHPNTEAFF. The V call is TRBV5-6, the J call TRBJ1-1; maybe TRBD1 (5 bases). The CDR3 sequence is 15 residues long. Germline-derived CDR1 and CDR2 are SGHDT and YYEEEE. Trimming pared 4 bases from V and 1 base from J, leaving 14 bases between.

In its sample, this clonotype was seen many times. The chain recombines TRBV28 with TRBJ1-5; the match to TRBD1 covers 8 bases. The CDR3 is made up of 16 amino acids. Trimming at V came to 3 bases and at J to 5 bases, leaving 9 bases not matched to a gene. Germline V gene sequence: CDR1 MDHEN, CDR2 SYDVKM. The CDR3 reads CASSLLSGQGYQPQHF. The CDR3 DNA sequence: TGTGCCAGCAGTTTGCTATCTGGACAGGGATATCAGCCCCAGCATTTT.

This clonotype appeared a single time. The chain couples TRBV7-3 to TRBJ2-3; a possible D gene is TRBD2 (6 bases). Trimming removed 2 bases from V and 3 bases from J, with 12 bases in between. Per the germline V gene, CDR1 is SGHTA and CDR2 is FQGTGA. The CDR3 is made up of 15 amino acids. The CDR3 nucleotides read TGTGCCAGCAGCTTAGCCCCGGGACTTACAGATACGCAGTATTTT. Amino acid sequence: CASSLAPGLTDTQYF.

Concerning this clonotype itself: It may be a read error: a sequence one base away is much more abundant. The chain links TRBV7-6 to TRBJ2-1; the D is unclear. CDR1 and CDR2 from the germline V gene are SGHVS and FNYEAQ. Trimming cost V 4 bases and J 6 bases, with 16 bases left between them. The CDR3 is 15 residues long. In nucleotides, the CDR3 is TGTGCCAGCAGCTCTGATCTTAGTGGTATCAATGAGCAGTTCTTC. Residues: CASSSDLSGINEQFF.

This clonotype was detected ten times or more. The V and J genes are TRBV28 and TRBJ2-7, with D possibly TRBD1 on 5 matching bases. The V gene lost 5 bases and the J gene lost 7 bases, with 9 bases spanning the gap. This CDR3 has 11 amino acids. From germline, CDR1 is MDHEN and CDR2 SYDVKM. The CDR3 DNA reads TGTGCCAGCAGTCGGCGACAGGAGCAGTACTTC. This sequence encodes CASSRRQEQYF.

This clonotype was recorded many times. This chain connects TRBV29-1 to TRBJ2-3, with D possibly TRBD2 on 6 matching bases. Per the germline V gene, CDR1 is SQVTM and CDR2 is ANQGSEA. The CDR3 covers 11 residues. The germline V and J ends were trimmed by 8 bases and 11 bases, with 17 bases remaining between them. CDR3 nucleotide sequence: TGCAGCCTACTCGGACTAAACGGGCAGTATTTT. Translated: CSLLGLNGQYF.

This clonotype showed up many times. The V and J genes are TRBV5-5 and TRBJ2-5; possible D gene TRBD1, 5 bases. Trimming left V 2 bases short and J 4 bases short, with 12 bases between. This CDR3 region has 14 residues. Per germline, CDR1 SGHKS and CDR2 YYEKEE (reference sequence). Here the CDR3 DNA reads TGTGCCAGCAGCTTCTTTGGGGCAGCAGAGACCCAGTACTTC. Translating it yields CASSFFGAAETQYF. Using reference TRBV5-5 and TRBJ2-5 for the parts outside the CDR3, the full variable domain is DAGVTQSPTHLIKTRGQQVTLRCSPISGHKSVSWYQQVLGQGPQFIFQYYEKEERGRGNFPDRFSARQFPNYSSELNVNALLLGDSALYLCASSFFGAAETQYFGPGTRLLVL.

This clonotype was counted many times. The rearrangement uses TRBV18 and TRBJ2-5; a weak D match, TRBD2 (5 bases). This CDR3 is 12 amino acids long. CDR1 and CDR2 (germline): KGHSH, LQKENI. V was trimmed by 2 bases and J by 5 bases, leaving 6 bases between them. In nucleotides, the CDR3 is TGTGCCAGCTCACCAATAGCGGAGACCCAGTACTTC. As protein: CASSPIAETQYF.

This chain uses TRBV27 with TRBJ2-1; D remains ambiguous. Germline V gives CDR1 MNHEY, CDR2 SMNVEV (reference sequence). This CDR3 contains 14 residues. Deletions cut 3 bases from V and 3 bases from J, with 9 bases between. CDR3 region: CASSLGRFYNEQFF. CDR3 sequence (DNA): TGTGCCAGCAGTTTGGGAAGATTCTACAATGAGCAGTTCTTC.

This clonotype appeared a few times. A much bigger clone sits one base away, suggesting this may be a read error. The rearrangement uses TRBV11-2 and TRBJ2-5; D may match TRBD1 or TRBD2 (5 bases each). This CDR3 spans 15 amino acids. The V gene's germline CDR1 is SGHAT and CDR2 FQNNGV. The germline V and J ends were trimmed by 1 base and 5 bases, with 14 bases remaining between them. CDR3 region: CASSLGDVPWETQYF. CDR3 in DNA: TGTGCCAGCAGCTTAGGGGACGTTCCTTGGGAGACCCAGTACTTC.

Only a few counts were recorded for this clonotype. The chain recombines TRBV19 with TRBJ1-1; D not certain. CDR1 and CDR2 from the germline V gene are LNHDA and SQIVND (reference sequence). The CDR3 has 11 amino acids. The germline V and J ends were trimmed by 7 bases and 4 bases, with 7 bases remaining between them. This CDR3 is CASMFFTEAFF. The CDR3 DNA sequence: TGTGCCAGTATGTTTTTCACTGAAGCTTTCTTT.

This chain links TRBV30 with TRBJ2-7, with D maybe TRBD2 (5 bases). This CDR3 has 12 residues. V lost 3 bases to trimming and J lost 5 bases, with 11 bases between them. Germline CDR1 reads GTSNPN; CDR2 reads SVGIG (reference sequence). The CDR3 spells CAWRGWGDEQYF. The CDR3 DNA sequence: TGTGCCTGGAGAGGTTGGGGAGACGAGCAGTACTTC.

This clonotype was seen repeatedly, ten times or more. V gene TRBV5-1 combines with J gene TRBJ1-2; tentatively, D is TRBD1 (5 bases). V was pared by 4 bases and J by 3 bases, with 13 bases between. Germline V CDR1 and CDR2: SGHRS, YFSETQ. This CDR3 contains 14 residues. The CDR3 protein is CASSLGVEDYGYTF. DNA of the CDR3: TGCGCCAGCAGCCTAGGGGTGGAGGACTATGGCTACACCTTC.

This clonotype was picked up many times. The rearrangement uses TRBV11-2 and TRBJ2-3; the D gene is possibly TRBD1 (6 bases). Germline V gene data show CDR1 as SGHAT and CDR2 as FQNNGV. V was pared by 1 base and J by 0 bases, with 14 bases between. CDR3 length: 17 amino acids. Written as DNA, the CDR3 is TGTGCCAGCAGCTTAGGCCGACAGGAGCCTAGCACAGATACGCAGTATTTT. Protein product: CASSLGRQEPSTDTQYF.

The chain employs TRBV12-5 and TRBJ2-2; 8 positions match TRBD1. The CDR3 loop spans 18 amino acids. Germline CDR1 reads LGHNT; CDR2 reads FRNRAP. Losses at the gene ends were 0 bases for V and 1 base for J; bases not matched to a gene: 7. The CDR3 reads CASGLVKKTGENTGELFF. For the CDR3, the DNA is TGTGCTAGTGGTTTGGTTAAAAAGACAGGGGAGAACACCGGGGAGCTGTTTTTT.